These 22 T cell receptor beta chains were all obtained from the same sample, sequenced in a study of T-cell memory formation after mild COVID-19. TCRdb itself ran the 5' RACE reads through MiXCR, one entry per CDR3 protein. The sample holds some 160,000 distinct CDR3 sequences, 10% to 15% seen once. Input material: PBMCs or a T cell subset sorted from them (not recorded which). The receptors derive from a man younger than 35 who had mild COVID-19 (a few samples of this study predate the infection). Cell type and time point are not known.

This clonotype has ten or more counts. This chain uses TRBV5-1 with TRBJ2-2; no definite D call. The V gene's germline CDR1 is SGHRS and CDR2 YFSETQ. The CDR3 extends over 16 amino acids. Trimming cost V 0 bases and J 0 bases, with 9 bases left between them. This CDR3 reads CASSLVVSPNTGELFF. CDR3 sequence (DNA): TGCGCCAGCAGCTTGGTGGTCAGCCCGAACACCGGGGAGCTGTTTTTT.

This clonotype has just a few counts. V is TRBV9 and J is TRBJ1-1, with 10 bases aligning to TRBD1. Germline V gene sequence: CDR1 SGDLS, CDR2 YYNGEE. This CDR3 is built from 15 residues. With 4 bases clipped from V and 3 bases from J, the junction kept 6 bases outside the gene matches. The CDR3 DNA reads TGTGCCAGCAGCAGAGGACAGGGGGGGTACACTGAAGCTTTCTTT. Its protein product is CASSRGQGGYTEAFF.

The V call is TRBV11-1, the J call TRBJ2-3, with D perhaps given as TRBD1 or TRBD2 (5 bases each). Germline V CDR1 and CDR2: SGHAT, FQDESV (reference sequence). The CDR3 sequence is 9 residues long. V lost 5 bases, J lost 12 bases, and 6 bases lay in between. CDR3 amino acids: CASSGGQYF. The CDR3 nucleotides are TGTGCCAGCAGCGGGGGACAGTATTTT.

The chain has TRBV19 and TRBJ2-3; the match to TRBD2 covers 9 bases. With 4 bases clipped from V and 2 bases from J, the junction kept 10 bases outside the gene matches. Germline assignment: CDR1 LNHDA and CDR2 SQIVND (reference sequence). The CDR3 is 17 amino acids. CDR3 bases: TGTGCCAGTAGTAGGCTAGCGGGGAACCAATTCACAGATACGCAGTATTTT. Translated: CASSRLAGNQFTDTQYF.

This clonotype turned up a few times. CDR3 in amino acids: CASSPPGPTEQFF. CDR3 nucleotides: TGTGCCAGCAGCCCGCCAGGGCCTACTGAGCAGTTCTTC. The chain uses TRBV7-2 and TRBJ2-1; a possible D gene is TRBD1 (5 bases). The CDR3 totals 13 residues. CDR1 is SGHTA and CDR2 is FQGNSA in the germline V gene. The ends were cut back, 5 bases at V and 9 bases at J, with 14 bases in the middle.

This clonotype came up a few times. The gene calls are TRBV6-6 and TRBJ2-7, with TRBD2 matching 8 bases. V dropped 3 bases and J dropped 3; count of bases not matched to a gene: 4. This CDR3 has 14 amino acids. Germline V gives CDR1 MNHNY, CDR2 SVGAGI (reference sequence). The CDR3, as DNA: TGTGCCAGCAGTTATCGGGGGGGTGGCTACGAGCAGTACGTC. Its translation: CASSYRGGGYEQYV.

This clonotype came up a few times. V and J are TRBV9 and TRBJ2-7; 8 bases map to TRBD2. The germline V gene has CDR1 SGDLS and CDR2 YYNGEE. The V segment lost 4 bases and the J segment 7 bases; nucleotides outside the gene matches: 10. The CDR3 runs 14 residues. Here the CDR3 DNA reads TGTGCCAGCAGCACCCGCGGGGGGTTGTTGGAGCAGTACTTC. As protein: CASSTRGGLLEQYF.

This clonotype occurred a few times. The rearrangement uses TRBV6-2 or TRBV6-3 and TRBJ2-2; D call uncertain. The germline V gene encodes CDR1 MNHEY and CDR2 SVGEGT. V lost 7 bases, J lost 1 base, and 7 bases lay in between. The CDR3 consists of 13 residues. The CDR3 nucleotides read TGTGCCAGCAAGGGATGGAACACCGGGGAGCTGTTTTTT. Protein: CASKGWNTGELFF.

In its sample, this clonotype was seen once. V is TRBV10-3 and J is TRBJ2-5; 9 nucleotides match TRBD1. Looked up from germline, CDR1 is ENHRY and CDR2 is SYGVKD. The CDR3 is 14 amino acids. V gave up 3 bases and J gave up 5 bases; unmatched junction bases: 4. This chain's CDR3 is CAISDGTGKETQYF. In nucleotides, the CDR3 is TGTGCCATCAGTGACGGGACAGGGAAGGAGACCCAGTACTTC.

This clonotype has ten or more counts. This rearrangement joins TRBV5-1 to TRBJ2-3; perhaps TRBD2 as D (5 bases). Germline values: CDR1 SGHRS, CDR2 YFSETQ. V lost 9 bases and J 0 bases, leaving 14 bases between the germline ends. The CDR3 spans 14 residues. The CDR3 coding sequence is TGCGCCACGGGTGAGGGCGGAAGCACAGATACGCAGTATTTT. This translates into CATGEGGSTDTQYF. Full variable domain (missing parts from reference TRBV5-1 and TRBJ2-3): KAGVTQTPRYLIKTRGQQVTLSCSPISGHRSVSWYQQTPGQGLQFLFEYFSETQRNKGNFPGRFSGRQFSNSRSEMNVSTLELGDSALYLCATGEGGSTDTQYFGPGTRLTVL.

The table lists this clonotype with a few counts. The chain has TRBV20-1 and TRBJ2-3, with 8 positions matching TRBD2. The junction had 10 bases not matched to a gene; V was cut back by 0 bases and J by 8 bases. CDR3 length equals 15 residues. Looked up from germline, CDR1 is DFQATT and CDR2 is SNEGSKA (reference sequence). This CDR3 reads CSARDRVGTRVTQYF. Here the CDR3 DNA reads TGCAGTGCTAGAGATAGGGTAGGGACTAGAGTTACGCAGTATTTT.

The chain carries TRBV27 and TRBJ1-6; 8 bases map to TRBD1. The germline gives CDR1 MNHEY, CDR2 SMNVEV (reference sequence). The CDR3 runs to 13 residues. V was pared by 8 bases and J by 9 bases, with 6 bases of the junction left unmatched. The CDR3 protein is CASSGQGSSPLHF. The CDR3 nucleotides are TGTGCCAGCTCTGGACAGGGATCTTCACCCCTCCACTTT.

The chain links TRBV2 to TRBJ1-6; the match to TRBD1 covers 9 bases. Germline V lookup: CDR1 SNHLY, CDR2 FYNNEI. After removal of 5 bases from V and 7 bases from J, the junction contained 6 bases not matched to a gene. The CDR3 is 15 amino acids. The CDR3 nucleotides read TGTGCCAGCAGTCGAGACAGGGGGATCAATTCACCCCTCCACTTT. This translates into CASSRDRGINSPLHF.

The V call is TRBV6-1, the J call TRBJ1-5; D ambiguous. Trimming removed 7 bases at V and 5 bases at J, with 15 bases between. This CDR3 comprises 14 residues. Germline V gene lookup returns CDR1 MNHNS and CDR2 SASEGT. CDR3 DNA sequence: TGTGCCAGCAAGGACGGCGTCCTCTATCAGCCCCAGCATTTT. Amino acids: CASKDGVLYQPQHF.

The table lists this clonotype with a few counts. V gene TRBV6-5 combines with J gene TRBJ1-4, with D maybe TRBD1 (5 bases). Germline CDR1 is MNHEY and CDR2 is SVGAGI. V lost 6 bases, J lost 0 bases, and 20 bases lay in between. CDR3 size: 18 residues. The CDR3, as DNA: TGTGCCAGCAGCCCGAGGCGTCGGGGGGTCGCAACTAATGAAAAACTGTTTTTT. It encodes CASSPRRRGVATNEKLFF.

This clonotype occurred a few times. The chain employs TRBV7-2 and TRBJ1-3, with D perhaps TRBD1 (5 bases). V was clipped by 2 bases and J by 0 bases, with 11 bases between them. The CDR3 is made up of 16 amino acids. CDR1 is SGHTA, CDR2 FQGNSA, per germline. Here the CDR3 reads CASSLLGPDSGNTIYF. The CDR3 coding sequence is TGTGCCAGCAGCTTATTGGGACCGGACTCTGGAAACACCATATATTTT.

This chain links TRBV19 with TRBJ2-3; D unresolved. Germline V gene lookup returns CDR1 LNHDA and CDR2 SQIVND (reference sequence). The V and J ends lost 7 bases and 8 bases respectively, with 13 bases between them. The CDR3 extends over 12 amino acids. Here the CDR3 DNA reads TGTGCCAGTACCACCCGTTCGGGTACGCAGTATTTT. It codes for CASTTRSGTQYF.

The chain combines TRBV28 with TRBJ2-7, with D perhaps matching TRBD2 (6 bases). Germline V gene data show CDR1 as MDHEN and CDR2 as SYDVKM. The CDR3 loop spans 15 amino acids. V gave up 4 bases and J gave up 0 bases, with 13 bases separating them. The CDR3 DNA reads TGTGCCAGCAGTTCCGGGGACTTGAGCTCCTACGAGCAGTACGTC. Residues: CASSSGDLSSYEQYV.

A few counts support this clonotype. The rearrangement joins TRBV5-1 to TRBJ1-2; TRBD1 is a possible D gene (6 bases). CDR1 is SGHRS, CDR2 YFSETQ, per germline. Trimming removed 1 base from V and 5 bases from J, with 12 bases in between. The CDR3 has 14 amino acids. The CDR3 loop reads CASSLTRDNYGYTF. The CDR3 nucleotides read TGCGCCAGCAGCTTGACCCGGGACAATTATGGCTACACCTTC.

This clonotype occurred a few times. The chain is built from TRBV12-3 or TRBV12-4 and TRBJ1-1; D ambiguous. The CDR3 totals 13 residues. The V end lost 3 bases, the J end lost 1 base, and 6 bases lay between the germline ends. The CDR3 loop reads CASSFAGNTEAFF. The CDR3 DNA follows: TGTGCCAGCAGTTTCGCCGGGAACACTGAAGCTTTCTTT.

This clonotype has more than one count but fewer than ten. The CDR3 loop is CASKIPGSTDTQYF. DNA of the CDR3: TGCGCCAGCAAAATCCCGGGGAGCACAGATACGCAGTATTTT. The chain joins TRBV5-1 to TRBJ2-3, with a possible D match to TRBD2 (5 bases). CDR1 is SGHRS, CDR2 YFSETQ, per germline. Trimming shortened V by 6 bases and J by 0 bases, and 11 bases separated the two germline ends. The CDR3 loop spans 14 amino acids.

This clonotype appeared a few times. The genes are TRBV6-6 and TRBJ1-2, with 7 bases identical to TRBD1. V was clipped by 5 bases and J by 10 bases; unmatched bases: 10. The CDR3 length is 13 residues. The germline gives CDR1 MNHNY, CDR2 SVGAGI (reference sequence). The CDR3 loop is CASSVDRAGVYTF. CDR3 coding DNA: TGTGCCAGCAGTGTCGACAGGGCCGGTGTCTACACCTTC.